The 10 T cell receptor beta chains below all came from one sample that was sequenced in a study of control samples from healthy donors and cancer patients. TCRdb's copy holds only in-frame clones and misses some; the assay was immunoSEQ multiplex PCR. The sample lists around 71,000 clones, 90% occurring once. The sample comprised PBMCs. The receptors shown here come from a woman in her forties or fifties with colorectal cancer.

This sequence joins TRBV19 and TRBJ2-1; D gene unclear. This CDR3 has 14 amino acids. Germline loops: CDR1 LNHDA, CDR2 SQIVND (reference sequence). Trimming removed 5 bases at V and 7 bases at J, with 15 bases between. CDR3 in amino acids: CASSPGTWLNEQFF. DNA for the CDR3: TGTGCCAGTAGTCCGGGTACATGGCTGAATGAGCAGTTCTTC.

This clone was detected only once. Here the CDR3 reads CASSFTGTGTEKLFF. The CDR3, as DNA: TGCGCCAGCAGCTTTACCGGGACAGGAACAGAAAAACTGTTTTTT. The rearrangement uses TRBV5-1 and TRBJ1-4; TRBD1 aligns across 8 bases. The germline CDR1 and CDR2 sequences are SGHRS and YFSETQ. The CDR3 covers 15 residues. The junction had 8 bases not matched to a gene; V was cut back by 2 bases and J by 8 bases.

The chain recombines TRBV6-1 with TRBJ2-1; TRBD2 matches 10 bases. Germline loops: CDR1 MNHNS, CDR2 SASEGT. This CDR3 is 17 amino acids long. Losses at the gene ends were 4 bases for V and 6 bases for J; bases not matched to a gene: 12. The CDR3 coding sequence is TGTGCCAGCAGTGTGAGCCATCTAGCGGGAGACACCAATGAGCAGTTCTTC. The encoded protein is CASSVSHLAGDTNEQFF.

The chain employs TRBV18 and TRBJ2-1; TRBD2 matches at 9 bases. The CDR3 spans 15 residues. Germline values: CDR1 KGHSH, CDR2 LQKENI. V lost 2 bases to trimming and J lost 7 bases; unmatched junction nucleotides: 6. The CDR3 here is CASSPLVAGENEQFF. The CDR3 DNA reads TGTGCCAGCTCACCATTGGTAGCGGGAGAAAATGAGCAGTTCTTC.

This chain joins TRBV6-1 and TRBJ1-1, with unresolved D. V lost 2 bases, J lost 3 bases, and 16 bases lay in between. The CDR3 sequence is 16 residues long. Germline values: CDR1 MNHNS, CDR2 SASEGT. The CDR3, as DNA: TGTGCCAGCAGTGAAATTCTCGGGCAGATCTACACTGAAGCTTTCTTT. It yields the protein CASSEILGQIYTEAFF.

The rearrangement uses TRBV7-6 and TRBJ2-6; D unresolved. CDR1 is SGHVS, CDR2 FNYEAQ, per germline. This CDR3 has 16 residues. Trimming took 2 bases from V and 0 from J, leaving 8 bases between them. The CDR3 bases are TGTGCCAGCAGCTTACAGGCCAGCTCTGGGGCCAACGTCCTGACTTTC. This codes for CASSLQASSGANVLTF.

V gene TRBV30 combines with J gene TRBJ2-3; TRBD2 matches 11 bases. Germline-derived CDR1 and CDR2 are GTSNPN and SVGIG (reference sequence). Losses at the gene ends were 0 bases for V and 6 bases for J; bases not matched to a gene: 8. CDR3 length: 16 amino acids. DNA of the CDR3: TGTGCCTGGAGTGTTATGACTAGCGGGGAAGTGGATACGCAGTATTTT. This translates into CAWSVMTSGEVDTQYF.

CDR3 in DNA: TGTGCCAGCAGCGCACAGGGGATTAGAGAGACCCAGTACTTC. The encoded protein is CASSAQGIRETQYF. V and J are TRBV5-5 and TRBJ2-5; 7 nucleotides agree with TRBD1. CDR3 length equals 14 residues. The V and J ends lost 4 bases and 4 bases, in that order; junction bases with no gene match: 7. Germline-derived CDR1 and CDR2 are SGHKS and YYEKEE (reference sequence).

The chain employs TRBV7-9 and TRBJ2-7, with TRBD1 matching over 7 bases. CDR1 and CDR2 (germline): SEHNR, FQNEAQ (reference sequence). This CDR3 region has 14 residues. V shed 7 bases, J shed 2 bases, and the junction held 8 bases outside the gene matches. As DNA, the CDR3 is TGTGCCAGCACCAGACAGGGACGACCCTACGAGCAGTACTTC. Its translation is CASTRQGRPYEQYF.

The CDR3 loop reads CASSLEGQGARNEQFF. CDR3 coding DNA: TGTGCCAGCAGCTTAGAGGGACAGGGGGCTCGGAATGAGCAGTTCTTC. The chain links TRBV7-8 to TRBJ2-1; 12 bases align to TRBD1. The CDR3 runs to 16 residues. Germline CDR1 and CDR2: SGHVS and FQNEAQ. Trimming took 1 base from V and 7 from J; bases not matched to a gene: 5. Together with reference TRBV7-8 and TRBJ2-1, the CDR3 gives the full variable domain: GAGVSQSPRYKVAKRGQDVALRCDPISGHVSLFWYQQALGQGPEFLTYFQNEAQLDKSGLPSDRFFAERPEGSVSTLKIQRTQQEDSAVYLCASSLEGQGARNEQFFGPGTRLTVL.